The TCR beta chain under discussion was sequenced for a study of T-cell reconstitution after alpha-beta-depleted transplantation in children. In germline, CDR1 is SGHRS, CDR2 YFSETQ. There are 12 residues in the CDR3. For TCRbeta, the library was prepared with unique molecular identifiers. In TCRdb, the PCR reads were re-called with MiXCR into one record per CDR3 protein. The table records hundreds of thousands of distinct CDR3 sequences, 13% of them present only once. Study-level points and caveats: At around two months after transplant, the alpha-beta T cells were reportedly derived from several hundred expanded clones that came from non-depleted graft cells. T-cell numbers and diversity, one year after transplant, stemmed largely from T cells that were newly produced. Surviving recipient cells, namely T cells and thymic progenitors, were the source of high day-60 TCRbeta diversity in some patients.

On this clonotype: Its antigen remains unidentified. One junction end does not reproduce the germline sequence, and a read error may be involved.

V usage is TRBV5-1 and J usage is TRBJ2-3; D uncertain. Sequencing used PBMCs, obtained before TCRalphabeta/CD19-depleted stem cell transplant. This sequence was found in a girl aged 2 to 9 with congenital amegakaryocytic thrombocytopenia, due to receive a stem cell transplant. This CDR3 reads CASSLAEDTPYF. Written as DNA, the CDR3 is TGCGCCAGCAGCTTGGCCGAGGATACGCCGTATTTT.